Below, 2 T cell receptor beta chains from the same sample are listed, as sequenced in a study of blood T cell repertoires in COVID-19. Assay used: immunoSEQ multiplex PCR; TCRdb lists only in-frame clones, some missing. Among some 90,000 clones listed, roughly 70% were seen once. Sequencing was carried out using peripheral blood. All receptors come from a woman in her sixties in a cohort sampled during active or convalescent COVID-19.

In its sample, this clone was seen once. The chain is built from TRBV20-1 and TRBJ2-3, with 10 bases aligning to TRBD2. J lost 0 bases, V lost 3 bases, and 6 bases had no gene match. In germline, CDR1 is DFQATT, CDR2 SNEGSKA (reference sequence). The CDR3 extends over 16 amino acids. In DNA form, the CDR3 reads TGCAGTGCTAGTGTTAGCGGGGGGCCGAGCACAGATACGCAGTATTTT. Residues: CSASVSGGPSTDTQYF.

This sequence joins TRBV28 and TRBJ2-3; 10 bases match TRBD2. Germline V gene data show CDR1 as MDHEN and CDR2 as SYDVKM. This CDR3 is built from 15 residues. V lost 8 bases, J lost 3 bases, and 8 bases stayed unmatched. In DNA, the CDR3 is TGTGCCAGCCAATCCCAGCGGGGGGGAACAGATACGCAGTATTTT. Translated: CASQSQRGGTDTQYF.